What follows are 29 T cell receptor beta chains derived from one specimen sequenced in a study of monozygotic twins with inflammatory bowel disease. TCRdb processed the 5' RACE reads again and assigns one entry to each CDR3 protein, with no DNA. Recorded here are around 190,000 distinct CDR3 sequences; the top ten clones represent 1.5% to 2%. Sequencing input: blood. The receptors originated from a human donor with ulcerative colitis or Crohn's disease, or a healthy co-twin of an affected twin (not recorded which).

CDR3 protein: CASSLEALQGGAFF. The chain combines TRBV5-6 with TRBJ1-1. Germline V gene data show CDR1 as SGHDT and CDR2 as YYEEEE. CDR3 length: 14 residues.

This rearrangement joins TRBV6-1 to TRBJ1-2. CDR3 size: 14 residues. The germline V gene encodes CDR1 MNHNS and CDR2 SASEGT. The CDR3 sequence is CASSEQRSGYGYTF.

The CDR3 region is CASSKYPIATNEKLFF. The genes are TRBV21-1 and TRBJ1-4. TRBV21-1 is designated a pseudogene. The CDR3 contains 16 residues.

The chain has TRBV6-1 and TRBJ1-2; the D gene TCRdb calls, TRBD1, cannot be checked with no DNA. CDR1 is MNHNS, CDR2 SASEGT, per germline. The CDR3 has 14 amino acids. This chain's CDR3 is CATGIVGTVYGYTF.

This chain joins TRBV2 and TRBJ1-5. CDR1 is SNHLY, CDR2 FYNNEI, per germline. The CDR3 has 15 residues. CDR3 in amino acids: CASSEGTQPNQPQHF.

The gene calls are TRBV5-1 and TRBJ2-7; TCRdb lists TRBD1, though no DNA is available to test this call. Looked up from germline, CDR1 is SGHRS and CDR2 is YFSETQ. The CDR3 is made up of 14 amino acids. The CDR3 spells CASSGWPTRGEQYF.

The V call is TRBV12-3 or TRBV12-4, the J call TRBJ1-1. This CDR3 spans 12 amino acids. CDR3 in amino acids: CASSLGYNEAFF.

The chain links TRBV7-9 to TRBJ2-3; TCRdb designates TRBD1, a call that cannot be tested without DNA. Germline values: CDR1 SEHNR, CDR2 FQNEAQ (reference sequence). There are 15 residues in the CDR3. The CDR3 is CASSLDWGGTDTQYF.

The chain combines TRBV5-1 with TRBJ2-6; the D call from TCRdb, TRBD1, cannot be confirmed without DNA. CDR1 SGHRS and CDR2 YFSETQ come from the germline V gene. The length of the CDR3 is 17 residues. The CDR3 spells CASSPRTDSSGANVLTF.

The chain employs TRBV18 and TRBJ1-2. In germline, CDR1 is KGHSH, CDR2 LQKENI. The length of the CDR3 is 14 residues. Here the CDR3 reads CASSPQRRGYGYTF.

The chain links TRBV5-1 to TRBJ2-7; TCRdb's assignment of TRBD1 cannot be checked, as there is no DNA. From germline, CDR1 is SGHRS and CDR2 YFSETQ. The CDR3 loop spans 12 amino acids. The CDR3 loop is CASSWTGYEQYF.

The V gene is TRBV27, the J gene TRBJ1-2. Per the germline V gene, CDR1 is MNHEY and CDR2 is SMNVEV (reference sequence). CDR3 size: 15 residues. The CDR3 protein is CASSFSSGLTYGYTF.

The gene calls are TRBV7-2 and TRBJ1-4; TCRdb's D call, TRBD1, is unchecked because there is no DNA. The CDR3 extends over 15 amino acids. Germline V gene sequence: CDR1 SGHTA, CDR2 FQGNSA. CDR3 in amino acids: CASSRTAGQGEKLFF.

The chain recombines TRBV6-1 with TRBJ1-1. Germline values: CDR1 MNHNS, CDR2 SASEGT. CDR3 length equals 15 residues. CDR3 sequence: CASRPSSKPNTEAFF.

The chain employs TRBV5-1 and TRBJ1-1. Germline V gene data show CDR1 as SGHRS and CDR2 as YFSETQ. This CDR3 spans 15 amino acids. The CDR3 protein is CASSLGFTEYTEAFF.

This chain joins TRBV27 and TRBJ1-6; the D call of TRBD1 rests on TCRdb alone, since no DNA is present to check it. This CDR3 has 18 amino acids. CDR1 and CDR2 from the germline V gene are MNHEY and SMNVEV (reference sequence). CDR3 sequence reads: CASSYRTGGSAYNSPLHF.

The chain couples TRBV7-9 to TRBJ2-5; TCRdb returns TRBD1, unconfirmable since there is no DNA. This CDR3 has 17 residues. The germline V gene has CDR1 SEHNR and CDR2 FQNEAQ (reference sequence). This chain's CDR3 is CASSHLPGQGAGETQYF.

The chain joins TRBV14 to TRBJ2-2. The V gene's germline CDR1 is SGHDN and CDR2 FVKESK. The length of the CDR3 is 12 residues. The CDR3 spells CASTRGPGELFF. Full variable domain (outside the CDR3, taken from reference TRBV14 and TRBJ2-2): EAGVTQFPSHSVIEKGQTVTLRCDPISGHDNLYWYRRVMGKEIKFLLHFVKESKQDESGMPNNRFLAERTGGTYSTLKVQPAELEDSGVYFCASTRGPGELFFGEGSRLTVL.

The chain has TRBV4-1 and TRBJ1-3. CDR1 is MGHRA and CDR2 is YSYEKL in the germline V gene. The CDR3 runs 14 residues. CDR3 protein: CASSQEHSGNTIYF.

The chain uses TRBV7-6 and TRBJ2-7; TCRdb picks TRBD1, but there is no DNA to check that call. Germline V gene sequence: CDR1 SGHVS, CDR2 FNYEAQ. The CDR3 extends over 15 amino acids. CDR3 sequence: CASSLIRGSSYEQYF.

J is TRBJ2-3 and V is TRBV3-1; TCRdb picks TRBD2, but there is no DNA to check that call. CDR1 is LGHDT and CDR2 is YNNKEL in the germline V gene (reference sequence). CDR3 size: 15 residues. The CDR3: CASSQDWEGPDTQYF.

This rearrangement joins TRBV10-2 to TRBJ1-5. Looked up from germline, CDR1 is WSHSY and CDR2 is SAAADI. The CDR3 is made up of 13 amino acids. CDR3 region: CASSARYNQPQHF.

The chain employs TRBV5-1 and TRBJ2-3; TCRdb picks TRBD2, but there is no DNA to check that call. This CDR3 is built from 14 residues. Germline CDR1 reads SGHRS; CDR2 reads YFSETQ. CDR3 protein: CASSLGQEPDTQYF.

The rearrangement joins TRBV12-3 or TRBV12-4 to TRBJ1-1. The CDR3 spans 11 residues. The CDR3 loop reads CASSWKSEAFF.

The CDR3 is CASSYGQDLAKNIQYF. The chain joins TRBV7-9 to TRBJ2-4; the D gene TCRdb calls, TRBD1, cannot be checked with no DNA. From germline, CDR1 is SEHNR and CDR2 FQNEAQ (reference sequence). CDR3 length: 16 amino acids. Drawing the rest from reference TRBV7-9 and TRBJ2-4, the complete variable domain is DTGVSQNPRHKITKRGQNVTFRCDPISEHNRLYWYRQTLGQGPEFLTYFQNEAQLEKSRLLSDRFSAERPKGSFSTLEIQRTEQGDSAMYLCASSYGQDLAKNIQYFGAGTRLSVL.

The chain combines TRBV20-1 with TRBJ2-5; TCRdb designates TRBD1, a call that cannot be tested without DNA. Germline V gene sequence: CDR1 DFQATT, CDR2 SNEGSKA (reference sequence). The CDR3 length is 15 residues. CDR3 sequence: CSAPSARGRQETQYF.

The rearrangement uses TRBV5-1 and TRBJ1-6; the D gene TCRdb calls, TRBD1, cannot be checked with no DNA. The CDR3 extends over 16 amino acids. In germline, CDR1 is SGHRS, CDR2 YFSETQ. CDR3 in amino acids: CASSPRGDSFLSPLHF.

V is TRBV6-5 and J is TRBJ1-2. The CDR3 runs 13 residues. CDR1 and CDR2 from the germline V gene are MNHEY and SVGAGI. The CDR3 protein is CASSTDSNYGYTF.

The chain links TRBV7-2 to TRBJ1-5; there is no DNA to check the TCRdb D call of TRBD1. This CDR3 has 14 residues. Germline V gene data show CDR1 as SGHTA and CDR2 as FQGNSA. The CDR3 sequence: CASSTGVSGQPQHF.